One and the same sample provided the 15 T cell receptor beta chains below, sequenced in a study of OX40 agonist ivuxolimab in advanced cancers. Data came from immunoSEQ multiplex PCR; TCRdb stores just in-frame clones and leaves some out. The data contain tens of thousands of clones, 94% of them singletons. This specimen was CD4+ or CD8+ T cells sorted from blood, taken in a trial of the OX40 agonist ivuxolimab. These receptors all come from an adult with an advanced solid tumor such as melanoma, head and neck, liver or kidney cancer.

The V and J genes are TRBV4-1 and TRBJ1-5; 7 nucleotides match TRBD1. Germline values: CDR1 MGHRA, CDR2 YSYEKL. CDR3 length equals 15 residues. V lost 7 bases to trimming and J lost 6 bases; unmatched junction nucleotides: 12. The CDR3 coding sequence is TGCGCCAGCAAGGAAGGGCCAGGGGGTATTCAGCCCCAGCATTTT. Translating gives CASKEGPGGIQPQHF.

This chain links TRBV18 with TRBJ2-4; no firm D call. The CDR3 totals 15 residues. Germline values: CDR1 KGHSH, CDR2 LQKENI. V shed 3 bases and J shed 5 bases, with 14 bases lying between them. The CDR3 nucleotides are TGTGCCAGCTCACCCCTGGGAACCCCCGAAAACATTCAGTACTTC. As protein: CASSPLGTPENIQYF. The whole variable domain, remainder taken from reference TRBV18 and TRBJ2-4, is NAGVMQNPRHLVRRRGQEARLRCSPMKGHSHVYWYRQLPEEGLKFMVYLQKENIIDESGMPKERFSAEFPKEGPSILRIQQVVRGDSAAYFCASSPLGTPENIQYFGAGTRLSVL.

DNA of the CDR3: TGTGCCAGTAGTATCGGAGGGGGCGAGTTAATGGAACCTGAAGCTTTCTTT. Translated: CASSIGGGELMEPEAFF. J is TRBJ1-1 and V is TRBV19, with TRBD1 matching over 7 bases. Trimming removed 3 bases from V and 6 bases from J; junction bases left unmatched: 16. CDR1 is LNHDA, CDR2 SQIVND, per germline (reference sequence). The CDR3 is 17 amino acids.

This chain uses TRBV5-6 with TRBJ2-3; D is undetermined. V lost 4 bases and J 6 bases, leaving 9 bases between the germline ends. This CDR3 region has 12 residues. Germline CDR1 and CDR2: SGHDT and YYEEEE. The CDR3 DNA is TGTGCCAGCAGCCCCGGGTACGATACGCAGTATTTT. This codes for CASSPGYDTQYF.

The sample holds one count of this clone. The chain links TRBV2 to TRBJ2-7; D remains unclear. The CDR3 extends over 10 amino acids. Per the germline V gene, CDR1 is SNHLY and CDR2 is FYNNEI. The ends were cut back, 6 bases at V and 8 bases at J, with 8 bases in the middle. CDR3 loop: CASSLNQQYF. In DNA form, the CDR3 reads TGTGCCAGCAGCCTTAATCAGCAGTACTTC.

V is TRBV6-6 and J is TRBJ2-3; 10 nucleotides agree with TRBD2. The germline V gene encodes CDR1 MNHNY and CDR2 SVGAGI (reference sequence). The trim removed 8 bases at V and 3 bases at J, leaving 5 bases unmatched. The CDR3 has 14 residues. In DNA, the CDR3 is TGTGCCAGCTCTAGCGGGAGTAAGACAGATACGCAGTATTTT. Translation: CASSSGSKTDTQYF.

The chain employs TRBV7-9 and TRBJ2-5; 7 bases fit TRBD1. The CDR3 loop spans 14 amino acids. The trim removed 4 bases at V and 2 bases at J, leaving 4 bases unmatched. CDR1 SEHNR and CDR2 FQNEAQ come from the germline V gene (reference sequence). CDR3 protein: CASSSPGQQETQYF. As DNA, the CDR3 is TGTGCCAGCAGCTCCCCGGGACAGCAAGAGACCCAGTACTTC.

The V and J genes are TRBV30 and TRBJ1-2; D is uncertain. Trimming pared 3 bases from V and 8 bases from J, leaving 10 bases between. The CDR3 is 11 amino acids. Germline CDR1 reads GTSNPN; CDR2 reads SVGIG (reference sequence). CDR3 DNA sequence: TGTGCCTGGAGCCGGGTAATCGGCTACACCTTC. Protein product: CAWSRVIGYTF.

This chain connects TRBV7-2 to TRBJ2-7; TRBD1 matches 10 bases. Germline CDR1 SGHTA, CDR2 FQGNSA. The CDR3 has 16 residues. The trim removed 5 bases at V and 4 bases at J, leaving 11 bases unmatched. In DNA, the CDR3 is TGTGCCAGCAGCCCGACCACAGGACAGGGGGTTTACGAGCAGTACTTC. This codes for CASSPTTGQGVYEQYF. Full variable domain (outside the CDR3, taken from reference TRBV7-2 and TRBJ2-7): GAGVSQSPSNKVTEKGKDVELRCDPISGHTALYWYRQSLGQGLEFLIYFQGNSAPDKSGLPSDRFSAERTGGSVSTLTIQRTQQEDSAVYLCASSPTTGQGVYEQYFGPGTRLTVT.

The chain employs TRBV27 and TRBJ2-3, with D possibly TRBD2 on 5 matching bases. The CDR3 loop spans 14 amino acids. Germline V CDR1 and CDR2: MNHEY, SMNVEV (reference sequence). Trimming took off 3 bases at V and 1 base at J, with 8 bases between the two ends. This CDR3 is CASSLFSGTDTQYF. The CDR3 DNA sequence: TGTGCCAGCAGTTTGTTTAGCGGCACAGATACGCAGTATTTT.

V and J are TRBV5-4 and TRBJ2-3; 9 nucleotides align to TRBD2. V lost 0 bases and J lost 6; bases outside the gene matches: 5. This CDR3 is 15 amino acids long. CDR1 SGHNT and CDR2 YYREEE come from the germline V gene (reference sequence). The CDR3 region is CASSLANSGGDTQYF. The CDR3 coding sequence is TGTGCCAGCAGCTTGGCCAATAGCGGGGGTGATACGCAGTATTTT.

The genes are TRBV7-9 and TRBJ2-7; D is possibly TRBD1 (6 bases). The germline gives CDR1 SEHNR, CDR2 FQNEAQ (reference sequence). This CDR3 has 14 amino acids. Trimming pared 8 bases from V and 2 bases from J, leaving 16 bases between. Here the CDR3 DNA reads TGTGCCAGCCAACCTCCGGGACAAGCCTACGAGCAGTACTTC. It is translated as CASQPPGQAYEQYF. The whole variable domain, filled in from reference TRBV7-9 and TRBJ2-7, reads DTGVSQNPRHKITKRGQNVTFRCDPISEHNRLYWYRQTLGQGPEFLTYFQNEAQLEKSRLLSDRFSAERPKGSFSTLEIQRTEQGDSAMYLCASQPPGQAYEQYFGPGTRLTVT.

The rearrangement links TRBV6-5 to TRBJ2-1; possibly TRBD1 or TRBD2 for D (5 bases each). CDR1 MNHEY and CDR2 SVGAGI come from the germline V gene. Trimming stripped 2 bases from V and 9 bases from J, with 5 bases between. CDR3 length equals 11 residues. This CDR3 reads CASSYGGEQFF. The DNA of the CDR3 is TGTGCCAGCAGTTACGGGGGTGAGCAGTTCTTC.

The chain employs TRBV5-8 and TRBJ2-3; D is possibly TRBD2 (5 bases). The CDR3 consists of 15 residues. CDR1 is SGHTS and CDR2 is YDEGEE in the germline V gene. V lost 0 bases and J lost 0, with 8 bases in between. The CDR3 nucleotides read TGTGCCAGCAGCTTGGTCGGCGGGAGCACAGATACGCAGTATTTT. It yields the protein CASSLVGGSTDTQYF.

This chain joins TRBV28 and TRBJ1-1, with TRBD1 matching 8 bases. This CDR3 has 15 residues. V was pared by 6 bases and J by 3 bases, with 9 bases of the junction left unmatched. The V gene's germline CDR1 is MDHEN and CDR2 SYDVKM. CDR3 in amino acids: CASRSRQGLDTEAFF. Here the CDR3 DNA reads TGTGCCAGCAGATCTCGACAGGGGTTAGACACTGAAGCTTTCTTT.